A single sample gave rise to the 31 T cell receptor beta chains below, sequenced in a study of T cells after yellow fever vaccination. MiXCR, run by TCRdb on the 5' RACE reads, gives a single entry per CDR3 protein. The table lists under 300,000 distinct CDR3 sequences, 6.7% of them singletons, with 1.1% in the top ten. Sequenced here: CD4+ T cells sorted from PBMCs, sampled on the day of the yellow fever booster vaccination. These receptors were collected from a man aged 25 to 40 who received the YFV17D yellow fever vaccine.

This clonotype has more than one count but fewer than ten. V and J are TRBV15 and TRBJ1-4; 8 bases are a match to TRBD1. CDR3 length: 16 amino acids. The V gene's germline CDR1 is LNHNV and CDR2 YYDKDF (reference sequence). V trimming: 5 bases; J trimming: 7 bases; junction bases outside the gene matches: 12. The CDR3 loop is CATSGGLQGVLEKLFF. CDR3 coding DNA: TGTGCCACCAGCGGCGGATTACAGGGGGTTCTTGAAAAACTGTTTTTT.

CDR3 sequence reads: CSALAGSYNEQFF. The CDR3 nucleotides are TGCAGTGCCTTAGCGGGATCCTACAATGAGCAGTTCTTC. This rearrangement joins TRBV20-1 to TRBJ2-1; TRBD2 matches at 8 bases. V trimming: 6 bases; J trimming: 1 base; junction bases outside the gene matches: 2. The CDR3 sequence is 13 residues long. Germline CDR1 and CDR2: DFQATT and SNEGSKA (reference sequence).

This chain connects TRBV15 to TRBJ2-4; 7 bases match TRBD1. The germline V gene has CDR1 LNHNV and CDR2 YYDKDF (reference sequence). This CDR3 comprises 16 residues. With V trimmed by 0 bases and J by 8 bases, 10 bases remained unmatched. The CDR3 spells CATSRDPVGGMDIQYF. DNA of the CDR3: TGTGCCACCAGCAGAGATCCAGTAGGGGGCATGGACATTCAGTACTTC.

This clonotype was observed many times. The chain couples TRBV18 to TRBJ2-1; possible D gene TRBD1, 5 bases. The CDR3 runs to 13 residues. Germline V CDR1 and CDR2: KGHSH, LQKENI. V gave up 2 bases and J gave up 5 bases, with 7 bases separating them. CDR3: CASSPGADNEQFF. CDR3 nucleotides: TGTGCCAGCTCACCAGGGGCAGACAATGAGCAGTTCTTC. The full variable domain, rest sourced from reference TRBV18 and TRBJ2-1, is NAGVMQNPRHLVRRRGQEARLRCSPMKGHSHVYWYRQLPEEGLKFMVYLQKENIIDESGMPKERFSAEFPKEGPSILRIQQVVRGDSAAYFCASSPGADNEQFFGPGTRLTVL.

CDR3 nucleotide sequence: TGTGCCAGCAGCTTTACCGGACTAGCGACTTCAGAGACCCAGTACTTC. This sequence encodes CASSFTGLATSETQYF. The gene calls are TRBV5-6 and TRBJ2-5, with 9 bases lining up with TRBD2. The trim removed 2 bases at V and 4 bases at J, leaving 9 bases unmatched. The length of the CDR3 is 16 residues. Germline CDR1 is SGHDT and CDR2 is YYEEEE.

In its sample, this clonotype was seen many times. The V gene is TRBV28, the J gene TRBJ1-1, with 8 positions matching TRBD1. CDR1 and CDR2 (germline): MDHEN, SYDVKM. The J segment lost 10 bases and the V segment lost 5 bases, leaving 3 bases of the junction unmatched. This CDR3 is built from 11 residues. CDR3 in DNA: TGTGCCAGCAGTAGGACAGGGCGAGCTTTCTTT. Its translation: CASSRTGRAFF.

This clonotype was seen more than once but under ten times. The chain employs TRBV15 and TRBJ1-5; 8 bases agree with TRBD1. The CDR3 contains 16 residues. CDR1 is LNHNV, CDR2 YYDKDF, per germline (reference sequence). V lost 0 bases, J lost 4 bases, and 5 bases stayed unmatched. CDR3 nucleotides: TGTGCCACCAGCAGAGAACCTACAGGGGGTAATCAGCCCCAGCATTTT. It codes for CATSREPTGGNQPQHF.

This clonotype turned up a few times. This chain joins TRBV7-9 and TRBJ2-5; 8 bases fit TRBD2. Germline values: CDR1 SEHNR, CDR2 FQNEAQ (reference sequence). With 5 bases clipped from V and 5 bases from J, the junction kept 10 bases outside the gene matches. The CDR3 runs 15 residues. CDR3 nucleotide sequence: TGTGCCAGCAGCCCTACTAGCGGCCAGTGGGAGACCCAGTACTTC. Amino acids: CASSPTSGQWETQYF.

The CDR3 nucleotides are TGTGCCAGCAGTTTTACGTATCCCTCTGGGGCCAACGTCCTGACTTTC. The encoded protein is CASSFTYPSGANVLTF. The V gene is TRBV28, the J gene TRBJ2-6; D unclear. Germline-derived CDR1 and CDR2 are MDHEN and SYDVKM. V shed 3 bases and J shed 0 bases, with 9 bases lying between them. The CDR3 runs 16 residues.

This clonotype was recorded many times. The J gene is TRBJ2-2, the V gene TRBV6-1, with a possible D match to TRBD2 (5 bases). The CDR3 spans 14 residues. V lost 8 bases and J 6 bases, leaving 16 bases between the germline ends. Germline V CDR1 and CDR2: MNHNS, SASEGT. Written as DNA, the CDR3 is TGTGCCAGCCGAGTCTTTCTAGCTTCCGGGGAGCTGTTTTTT. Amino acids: CASRVFLASGELFF.

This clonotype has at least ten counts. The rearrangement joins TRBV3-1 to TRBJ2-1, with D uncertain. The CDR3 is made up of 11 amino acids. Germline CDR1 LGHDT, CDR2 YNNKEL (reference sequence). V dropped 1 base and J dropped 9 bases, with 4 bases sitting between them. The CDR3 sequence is CASSQAGEQFF. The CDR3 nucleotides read TGTGCCAGCAGCCAAGCGGGTGAGCAGTTCTTC.

The chain's CDR3 is CASRPTQMNTEAFF. Written as DNA, the CDR3 is TGTGCCAGCAGACCTACCCAAATGAACACTGAAGCTTTCTTT. The chain carries TRBV7-2 and TRBJ1-1; D gene unclear. The CDR3 sequence is 14 residues long. Germline CDR1 SGHTA, CDR2 FQGNSA. V was pared by 6 bases and J by 0 bases, with 11 bases between. Full variable domain (missing parts from reference TRBV7-2 and TRBJ1-1): GAGVSQSPSNKVTEKGKDVELRCDPISGHTALYWYRQSLGQGLEFLIYFQGNSAPDKSGLPSDRFSAERTGGSVSTLTIQRTQQEDSAVYLCASRPTQMNTEAFFGQGTRLTVV.

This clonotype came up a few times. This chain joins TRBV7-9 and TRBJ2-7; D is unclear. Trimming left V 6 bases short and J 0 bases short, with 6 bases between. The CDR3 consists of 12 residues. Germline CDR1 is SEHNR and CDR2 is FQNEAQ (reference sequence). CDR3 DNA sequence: TGTGCCAGCAGTCCCATCTCCTACGAGCAGTACTTC. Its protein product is CASSPISYEQYF.

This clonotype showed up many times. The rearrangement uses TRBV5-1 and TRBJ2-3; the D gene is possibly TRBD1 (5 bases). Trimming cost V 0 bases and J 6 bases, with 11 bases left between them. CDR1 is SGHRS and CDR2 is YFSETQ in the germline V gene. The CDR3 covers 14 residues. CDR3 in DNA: TGCGCCAGCAGCTTGGCCCAGGGCCCGGATACGCAGTATTTT. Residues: CASSLAQGPDTQYF.

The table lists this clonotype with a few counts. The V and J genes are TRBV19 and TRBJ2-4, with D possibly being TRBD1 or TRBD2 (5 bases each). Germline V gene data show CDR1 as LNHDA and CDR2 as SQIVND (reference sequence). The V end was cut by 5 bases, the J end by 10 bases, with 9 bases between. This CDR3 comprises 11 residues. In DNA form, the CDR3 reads TGTGCCAGTAGTCCGGGGCAAATTCAGTACTTC. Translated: CASSPGQIQYF.

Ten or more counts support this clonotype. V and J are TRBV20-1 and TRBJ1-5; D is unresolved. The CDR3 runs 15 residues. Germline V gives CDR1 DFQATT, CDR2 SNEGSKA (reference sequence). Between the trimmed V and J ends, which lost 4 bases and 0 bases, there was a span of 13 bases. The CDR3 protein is CSATEADTSNQPQHF. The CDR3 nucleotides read TGCAGTGCTACGGAGGCAGATACTAGCAATCAGCCCCAGCATTTT.

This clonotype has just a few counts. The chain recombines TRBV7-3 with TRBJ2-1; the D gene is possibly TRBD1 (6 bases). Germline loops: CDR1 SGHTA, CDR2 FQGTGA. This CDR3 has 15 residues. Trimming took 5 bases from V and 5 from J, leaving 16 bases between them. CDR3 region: CASSIQGSWDNEQFF. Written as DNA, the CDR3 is TGTGCCAGCAGCATACAGGGCTCATGGGACAATGAGCAGTTCTTC. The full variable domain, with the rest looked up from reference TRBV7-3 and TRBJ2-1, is GAGVSQTPSNKVTEKGKYVELRCDPISGHTALYWYRQSLGQGPEFLIYFQGTGAADDSGLPNDRFFAVRPEGSVSTLKIQRTERGDSAVYLCASSIQGSWDNEQFFGPGTRLTVL.

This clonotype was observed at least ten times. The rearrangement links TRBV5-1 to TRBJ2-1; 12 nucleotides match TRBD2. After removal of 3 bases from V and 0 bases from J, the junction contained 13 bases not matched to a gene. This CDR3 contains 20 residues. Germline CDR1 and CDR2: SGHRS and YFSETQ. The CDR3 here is CASSSKTGTSGLGSYNEQFF. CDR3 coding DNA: TGCGCCAGCAGCTCAAAAACCGGGACTAGCGGGTTAGGCTCCTACAATGAGCAGTTCTTC.

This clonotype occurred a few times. The CDR3 reads CASSAGGSRTRETQYF. The CDR3 DNA reads TGCGCCAGCAGCGCGGGCGGGAGTCGGACCCGGGAGACCCAGTACTTC. The chain employs TRBV5-1 and TRBJ2-5, with 7 bases that match TRBD2. The CDR3 sequence is 16 residues long. Germline V gene lookup returns CDR1 SGHRS and CDR2 YFSETQ. With 4 bases clipped from V and 5 bases from J, the junction kept 14 bases outside the gene matches.

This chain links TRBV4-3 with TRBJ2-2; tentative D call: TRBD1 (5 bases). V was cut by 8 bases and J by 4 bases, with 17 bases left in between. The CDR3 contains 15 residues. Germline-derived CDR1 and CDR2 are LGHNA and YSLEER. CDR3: CASGRGGQLTGELFF. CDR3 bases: TGCGCCAGCGGAAGGGGTGGCCAGCTCACCGGGGAGCTGTTTTTT.

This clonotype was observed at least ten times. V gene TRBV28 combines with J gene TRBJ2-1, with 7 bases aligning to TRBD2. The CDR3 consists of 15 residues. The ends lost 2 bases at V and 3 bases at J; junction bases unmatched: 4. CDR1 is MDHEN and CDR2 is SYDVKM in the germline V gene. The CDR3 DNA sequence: TGTGCCAGCAGTTTAGAAGGACTAGTCTACAATGAGCAGTTCTTC. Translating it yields CASSLEGLVYNEQFF.

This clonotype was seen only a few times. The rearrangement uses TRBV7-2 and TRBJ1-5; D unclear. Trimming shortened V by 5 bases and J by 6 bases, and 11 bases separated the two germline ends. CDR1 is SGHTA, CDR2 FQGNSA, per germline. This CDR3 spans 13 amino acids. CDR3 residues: CASSPAAAQPQHF. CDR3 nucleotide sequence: TGTGCCAGCAGCCCCGCAGCGGCTCAGCCCCAGCATTTT. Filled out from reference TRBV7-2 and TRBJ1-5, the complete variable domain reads GAGVSQSPSNKVTEKGKDVELRCDPISGHTALYWYRQSLGQGLEFLIYFQGNSAPDKSGLPSDRFSAERTGGSVSTLTIQRTQQEDSAVYLCASSPAAAQPQHFGDGTRLSIL.

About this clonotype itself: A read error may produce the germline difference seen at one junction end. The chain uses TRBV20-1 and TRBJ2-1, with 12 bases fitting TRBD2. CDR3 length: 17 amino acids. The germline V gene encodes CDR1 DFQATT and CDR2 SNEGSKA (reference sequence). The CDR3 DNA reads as TGCTGTGCTCGTAGTCGGACTAGCGGGACCTCCTACAATGAGCAGTTCTTC. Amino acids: CCARSRTSGTSYNEQFF.

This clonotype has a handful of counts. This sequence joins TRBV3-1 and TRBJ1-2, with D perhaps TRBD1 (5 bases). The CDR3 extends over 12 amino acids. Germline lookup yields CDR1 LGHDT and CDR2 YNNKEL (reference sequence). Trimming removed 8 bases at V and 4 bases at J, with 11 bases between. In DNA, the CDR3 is TGTGCCAGCGGGGACCTCGGCTATGGCTACACCTTC. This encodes CASGDLGYGYTF.

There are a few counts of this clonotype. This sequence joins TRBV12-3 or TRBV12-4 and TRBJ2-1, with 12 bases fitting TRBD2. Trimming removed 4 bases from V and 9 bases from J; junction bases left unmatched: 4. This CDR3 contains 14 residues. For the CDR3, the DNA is TGTGCCAGCAGTTGGACTAGCGGGAATCGTGAGCAGTTCTTC. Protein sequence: CASSWTSGNREQFF.

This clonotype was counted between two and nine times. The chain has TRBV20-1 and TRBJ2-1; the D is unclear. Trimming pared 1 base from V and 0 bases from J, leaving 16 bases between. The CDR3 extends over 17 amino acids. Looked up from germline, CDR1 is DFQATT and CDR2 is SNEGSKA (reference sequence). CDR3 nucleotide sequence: TGCAGTGCTAGAGCCGCCAGCACCAAGAGCTCCTACAATGAGCAGTTCTTC. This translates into CSARAASTKSSYNEQFF.

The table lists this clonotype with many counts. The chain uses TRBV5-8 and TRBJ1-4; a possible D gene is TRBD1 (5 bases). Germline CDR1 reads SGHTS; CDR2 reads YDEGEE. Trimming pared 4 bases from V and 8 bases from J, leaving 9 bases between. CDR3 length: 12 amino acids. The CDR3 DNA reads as TGTGCCAGCAGCCGGGACGGCGAAAAACTGTTTTTT. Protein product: CASSRDGEKLFF.

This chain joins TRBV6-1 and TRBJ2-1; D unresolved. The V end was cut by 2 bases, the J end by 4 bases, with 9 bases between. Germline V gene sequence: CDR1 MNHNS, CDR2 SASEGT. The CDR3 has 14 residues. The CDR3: CASSEMGLYNEQFF. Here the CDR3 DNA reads TGTGCCAGCAGTGAAATGGGTCTGTACAATGAGCAGTTCTTC.

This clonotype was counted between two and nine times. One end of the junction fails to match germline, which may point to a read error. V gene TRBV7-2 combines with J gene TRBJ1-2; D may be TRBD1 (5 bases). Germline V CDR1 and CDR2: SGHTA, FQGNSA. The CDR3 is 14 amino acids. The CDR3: CASSPQRQSRVIDF. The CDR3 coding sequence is TGTGCCAGCAGCCCACAAAGACAGTCTCGAGTTATTGATTTC.

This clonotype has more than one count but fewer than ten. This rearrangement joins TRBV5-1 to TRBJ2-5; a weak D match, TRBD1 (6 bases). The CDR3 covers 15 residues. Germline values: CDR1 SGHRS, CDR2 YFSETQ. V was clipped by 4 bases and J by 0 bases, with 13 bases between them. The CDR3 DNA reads TGCGCCAGCAGCCCGCAGACAGGTTACCAAGAGACCCAGTACTTC. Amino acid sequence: CASSPQTGYQETQYF. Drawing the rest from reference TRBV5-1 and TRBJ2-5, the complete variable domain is KAGVTQTPRYLIKTRGQQVTLSCSPISGHRSVSWYQQTPGQGLQFLFEYFSETQRNKGNFPGRFSGRQFSNSRSEMNVSTLELGDSALYLCASSPQTGYQETQYFGPGTRLLVL.

The chain's CDR3 is CASSPLSADTQYF. In nucleotides, the CDR3 is TGTGCCAGCAGCCCGCTGAGCGCAGATACGCAGTATTTT. The chain combines TRBV28 with TRBJ2-3; D gene ambiguous. The CDR3 loop spans 13 amino acids. The V and J ends lost 6 bases and 4 bases respectively, with 11 bases between them. Germline CDR1 is MDHEN and CDR2 is SYDVKM.